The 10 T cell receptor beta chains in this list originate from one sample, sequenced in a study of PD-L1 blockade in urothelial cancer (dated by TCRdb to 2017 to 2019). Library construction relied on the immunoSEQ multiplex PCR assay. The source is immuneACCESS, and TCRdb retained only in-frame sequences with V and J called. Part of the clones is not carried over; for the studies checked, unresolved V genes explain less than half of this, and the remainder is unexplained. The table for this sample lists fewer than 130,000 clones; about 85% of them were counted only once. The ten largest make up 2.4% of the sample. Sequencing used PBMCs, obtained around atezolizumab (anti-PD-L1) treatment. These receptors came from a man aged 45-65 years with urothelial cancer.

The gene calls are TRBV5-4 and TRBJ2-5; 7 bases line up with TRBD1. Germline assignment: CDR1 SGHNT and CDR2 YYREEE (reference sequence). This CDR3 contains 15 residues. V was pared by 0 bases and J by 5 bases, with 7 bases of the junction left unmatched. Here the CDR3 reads CASSLEDRASETQYF. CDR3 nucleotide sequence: TGTGCCAGCAGCTTGGAAGACAGGGCCTCTGAGACCCAGTACTTC.

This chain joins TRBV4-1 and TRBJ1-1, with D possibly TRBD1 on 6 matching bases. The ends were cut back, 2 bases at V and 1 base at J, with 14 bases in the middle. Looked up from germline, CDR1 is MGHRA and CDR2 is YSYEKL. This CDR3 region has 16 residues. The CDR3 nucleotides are TGCGCCAGCAGCCAAACACACACAGGGACGAACACTGAAGCTTTCTTT. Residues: CASSQTHTGTNTEAFF.

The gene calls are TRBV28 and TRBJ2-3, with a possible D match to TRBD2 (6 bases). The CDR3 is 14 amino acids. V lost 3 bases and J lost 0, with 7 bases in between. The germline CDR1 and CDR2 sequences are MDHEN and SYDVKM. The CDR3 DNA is TGTGCCAGCAGTTTGAGCGGGAGCACAGATACGCAGTATTTT. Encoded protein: CASSLSGSTDTQYF.

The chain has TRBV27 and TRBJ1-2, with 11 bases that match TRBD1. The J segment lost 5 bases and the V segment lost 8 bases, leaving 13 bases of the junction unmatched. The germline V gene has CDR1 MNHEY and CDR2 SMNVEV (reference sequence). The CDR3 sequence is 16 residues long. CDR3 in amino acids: CASSRTRDRGRYGYTF. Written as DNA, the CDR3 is TGTGCCAGCTCACGTACCCGGGACAGGGGGAGGTATGGCTACACCTTC.

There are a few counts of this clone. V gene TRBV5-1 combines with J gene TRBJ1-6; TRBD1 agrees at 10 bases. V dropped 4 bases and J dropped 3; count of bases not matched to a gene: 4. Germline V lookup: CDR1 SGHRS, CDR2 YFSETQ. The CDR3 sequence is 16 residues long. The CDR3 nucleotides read TGCGCCAGCAGCAAAGGGACAGGGGACTATAATTCACCCCTCCACTTT. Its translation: CASSKGTGDYNSPLHF.

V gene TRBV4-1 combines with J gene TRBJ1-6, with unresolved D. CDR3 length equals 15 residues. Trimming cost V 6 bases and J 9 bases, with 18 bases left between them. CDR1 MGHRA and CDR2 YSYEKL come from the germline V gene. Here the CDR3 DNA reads TGCGCCAGCAGGCAACAAACCTCTCTCGGTTCACCCCTCCACTTT. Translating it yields CASRQQTSLGSPLHF.

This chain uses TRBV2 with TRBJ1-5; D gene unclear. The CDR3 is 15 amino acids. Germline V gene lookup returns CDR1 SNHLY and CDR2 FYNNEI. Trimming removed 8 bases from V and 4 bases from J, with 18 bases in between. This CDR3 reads CASAIDRSENQPQHF. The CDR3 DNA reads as TGTGCCAGCGCCATAGACCGGAGCGAGAATCAGCCCCAGCATTTT. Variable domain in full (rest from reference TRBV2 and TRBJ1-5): EPEVTQTPSHQVTQMGQEVILRCVPISNHLYFYWYRQILGQKVEFLVSFYNNEISEKSEIFDDQFSVERPDGSNFTLKIRSTKLEDSAMYFCASAIDRSENQPQHFGDGTRLSIL.

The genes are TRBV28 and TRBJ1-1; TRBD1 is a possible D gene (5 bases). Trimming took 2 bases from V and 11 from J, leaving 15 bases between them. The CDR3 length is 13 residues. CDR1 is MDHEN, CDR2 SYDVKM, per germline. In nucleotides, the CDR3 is TGTGCCAGCAGTTTAGCAGGGAAGGTTCGGGCTTTCTTT. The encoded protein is CASSLAGKVRAFF. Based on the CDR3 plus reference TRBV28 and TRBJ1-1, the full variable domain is DVKVTQSSRYLVKRTGEKVFLECVQDMDHENMFWYRQDPGLGLRLIYFSYDVKMKEKGDIPEGYSVSREKKERFSLILESASTNQTSMYLCASSLAGKVRAFFGQGTRLTVV.

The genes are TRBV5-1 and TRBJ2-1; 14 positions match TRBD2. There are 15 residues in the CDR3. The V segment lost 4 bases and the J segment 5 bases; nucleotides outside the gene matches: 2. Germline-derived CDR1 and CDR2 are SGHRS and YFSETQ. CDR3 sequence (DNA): TGCGCCAGCAGCCAGGGACTAGCGGGGGACAATGAGCAGTTCTTC. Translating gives CASSQGLAGDNEQFF.

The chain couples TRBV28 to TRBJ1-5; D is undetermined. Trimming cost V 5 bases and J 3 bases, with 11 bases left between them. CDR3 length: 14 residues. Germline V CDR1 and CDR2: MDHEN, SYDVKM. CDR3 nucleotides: TGTGCCAGCAGTCCCCTTAGTTCCAATCAGCCCCAGCATTTT. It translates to CASSPLSSNQPQHF. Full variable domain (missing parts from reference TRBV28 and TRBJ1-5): DVKVTQSSRYLVKRTGEKVFLECVQDMDHENMFWYRQDPGLGLRLIYFSYDVKMKEKGDIPEGYSVSREKKERFSLILESASTNQTSMYLCASSPLSSNQPQHFGDGTRLSIL.